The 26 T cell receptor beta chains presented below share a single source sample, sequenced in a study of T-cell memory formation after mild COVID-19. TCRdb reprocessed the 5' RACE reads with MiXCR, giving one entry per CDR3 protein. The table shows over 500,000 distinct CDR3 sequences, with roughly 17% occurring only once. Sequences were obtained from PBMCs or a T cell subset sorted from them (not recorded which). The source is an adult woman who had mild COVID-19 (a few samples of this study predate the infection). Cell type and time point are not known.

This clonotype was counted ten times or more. CDR3 DNA sequence: TGTGCCAGCAGCCAAGCTCTATCCGGAGATACGCAGTATTTT. Translating it yields CASSQALSGDTQYF. J is TRBJ2-3 and V is TRBV3-1, with D uncertain. Trimming removed 1 base at V and 5 bases at J, with 10 bases between. This CDR3 comprises 14 residues. Germline assignment: CDR1 LGHDT and CDR2 YNNKEL (reference sequence).

DNA of the CDR3: TGCAGCGTTGAAGTGGGGGGTAAAGAGACCCAGTACTTC. Amino acid sequence: CSVEVGGKETQYF. The genes are TRBV29-1 and TRBJ2-5; D possibly corresponds to TRBD2 (6 bases). CDR1 is SQVTM and CDR2 is ANQGSEA in the germline V gene. The CDR3 has 13 residues. Trimming stripped 1 base from V and 3 bases from J, with 9 bases between.

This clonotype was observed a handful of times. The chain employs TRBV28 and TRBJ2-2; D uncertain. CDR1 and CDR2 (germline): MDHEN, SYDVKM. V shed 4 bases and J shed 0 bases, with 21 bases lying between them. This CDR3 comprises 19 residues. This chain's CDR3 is CASSWAFFSRQPNTGELFF. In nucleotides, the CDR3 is TGTGCCAGCAGTTGGGCGTTTTTCAGTAGACAACCGAACACCGGGGAGCTGTTTTTT.

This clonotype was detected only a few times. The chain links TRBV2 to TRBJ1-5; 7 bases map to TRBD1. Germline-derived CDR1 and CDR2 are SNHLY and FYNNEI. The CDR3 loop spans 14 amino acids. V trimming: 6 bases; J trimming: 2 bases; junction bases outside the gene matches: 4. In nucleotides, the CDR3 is TGTGCCAGCAGAGACAGGGCGGGCAATCAGCCCCAGCATTTT. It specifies CASRDRAGNQPQHF.

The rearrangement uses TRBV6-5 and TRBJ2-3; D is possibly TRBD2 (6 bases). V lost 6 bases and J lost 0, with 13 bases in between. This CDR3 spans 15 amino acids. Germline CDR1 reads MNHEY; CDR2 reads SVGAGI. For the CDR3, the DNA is TGTGCCAGCAGCCGCCGTGGGGGGAGCACAGATACGCAGTATTTT. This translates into CASSRRGGSTDTQYF.

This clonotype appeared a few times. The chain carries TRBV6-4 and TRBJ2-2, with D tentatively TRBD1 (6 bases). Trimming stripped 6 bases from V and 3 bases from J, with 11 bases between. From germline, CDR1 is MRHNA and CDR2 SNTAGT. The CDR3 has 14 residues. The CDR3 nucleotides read TGTGCCAGCAGCCGGGACACAGACACCGGGGAGCTGTTTTTT. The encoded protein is CASSRDTDTGELFF.

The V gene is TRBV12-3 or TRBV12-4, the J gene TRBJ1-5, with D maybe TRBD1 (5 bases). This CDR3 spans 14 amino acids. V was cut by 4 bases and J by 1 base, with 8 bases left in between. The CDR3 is CASSYRRSNQPQHF. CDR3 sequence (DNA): TGTGCCAGCAGTTACAGGAGGAGCAATCAGCCCCAGCATTTT.

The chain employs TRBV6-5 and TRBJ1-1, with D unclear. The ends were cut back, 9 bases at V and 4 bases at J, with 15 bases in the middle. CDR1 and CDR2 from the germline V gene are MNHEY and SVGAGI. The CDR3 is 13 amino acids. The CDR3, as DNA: TGTGCCAGTCTAGGCAGGTCAGGCACTGAAGCTTTCTTT. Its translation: CASLGRSGTEAFF.

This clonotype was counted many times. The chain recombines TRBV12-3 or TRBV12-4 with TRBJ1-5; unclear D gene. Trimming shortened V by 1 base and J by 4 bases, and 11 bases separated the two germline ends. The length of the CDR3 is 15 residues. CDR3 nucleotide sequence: TGTGCCAGCAGTTTAGGCCTGGGATCGAATCAGCCCCAGCATTTT. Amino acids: CASSLGLGSNQPQHF.

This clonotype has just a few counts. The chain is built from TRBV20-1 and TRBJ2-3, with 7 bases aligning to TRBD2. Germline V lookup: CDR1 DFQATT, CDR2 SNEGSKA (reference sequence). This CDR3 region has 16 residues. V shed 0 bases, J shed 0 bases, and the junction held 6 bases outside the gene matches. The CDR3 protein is CSARDPAGDSTDTQYF. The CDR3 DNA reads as TGCAGTGCTAGAGATCCGGCGGGAGATAGCACAGATACGCAGTATTTT.

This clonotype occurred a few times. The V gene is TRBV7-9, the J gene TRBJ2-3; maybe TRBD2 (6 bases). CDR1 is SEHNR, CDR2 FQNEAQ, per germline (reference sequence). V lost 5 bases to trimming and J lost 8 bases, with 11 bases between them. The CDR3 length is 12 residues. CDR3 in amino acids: CASSPSAGTQYF. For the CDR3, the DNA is TGTGCCAGCAGCCCCTCAGCGGGTACGCAGTATTTT.

The CDR3 region has the DNA TGTGCCATCTCAGGGGCAGAGCACTACGAGCAGTACTTC. Its translation is CAISGAEHYEQYF. The chain has TRBV15 and TRBJ2-7; possibly TRBD1 for D (6 bases). CDR3 length: 13 amino acids. The V gene lost 10 bases and the J gene lost 3 bases, with 16 bases spanning the gap. Per germline, CDR1 LNHNV and CDR2 YYDKDF (reference sequence).

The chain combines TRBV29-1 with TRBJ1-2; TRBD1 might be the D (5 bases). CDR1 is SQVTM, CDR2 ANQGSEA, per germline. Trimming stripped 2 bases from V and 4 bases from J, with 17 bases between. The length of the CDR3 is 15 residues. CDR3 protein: CSVEPFGVGTYGYTF. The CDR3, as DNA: TGCAGCGTTGAACCGTTTGGCGTAGGGACCTATGGCTACACCTTC. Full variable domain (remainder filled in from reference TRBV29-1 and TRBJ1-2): SAVISQKPSRDICQRGTSLTIQCQVDSQVTMMFWYRQQPGQSLTLIATANQGSEATYESGFVIDKFPISRPNLTFSTLTVSNMSPEDSSIYLCSVEPFGVGTYGYTFGSGTRLTVV.

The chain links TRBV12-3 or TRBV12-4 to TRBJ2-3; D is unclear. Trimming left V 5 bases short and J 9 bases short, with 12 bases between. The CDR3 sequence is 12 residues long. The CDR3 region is CASSVFGHTQYF. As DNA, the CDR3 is TGTGCCAGCAGTGTGTTCGGGCACACGCAGTATTTT.

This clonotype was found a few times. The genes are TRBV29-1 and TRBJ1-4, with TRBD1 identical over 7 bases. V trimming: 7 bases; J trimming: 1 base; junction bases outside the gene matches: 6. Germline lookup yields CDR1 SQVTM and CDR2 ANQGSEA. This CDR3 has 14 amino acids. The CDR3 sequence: CSASTGRTNEKLFF. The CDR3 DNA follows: TGCAGCGCCTCGACAGGGCGAACTAATGAAAAACTGTTTTTT. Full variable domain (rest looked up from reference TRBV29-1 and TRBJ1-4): SAVISQKPSRDICQRGTSLTIQCQVDSQVTMMFWYRQQPGQSLTLIATANQGSEATYESGFVIDKFPISRPNLTFSTLTVSNMSPEDSSIYLCSASTGRTNEKLFFGSGTQLSVL.

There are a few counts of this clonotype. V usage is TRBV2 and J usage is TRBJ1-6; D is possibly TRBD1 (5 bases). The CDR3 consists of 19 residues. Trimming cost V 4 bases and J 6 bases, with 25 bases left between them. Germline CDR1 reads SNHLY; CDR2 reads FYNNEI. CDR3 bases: TGTGCCAGCAGTGTCGTGGCAGGGCCAGGGATAGGACGTAATTCACCCCTCCACTTT. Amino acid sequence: CASSVVAGPGIGRNSPLHF.

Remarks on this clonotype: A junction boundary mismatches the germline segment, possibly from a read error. The DNA of the CDR3 is TGTACCTGGAGCGATTGGACTGAAGCTTTCTTT. It encodes CTWSDWTEAFF. The chain recombines TRBV30 with TRBJ1-1; D is unclear. This CDR3 is built from 11 residues. The germline gives CDR1 GTSNPN, CDR2 SVGIG (reference sequence).

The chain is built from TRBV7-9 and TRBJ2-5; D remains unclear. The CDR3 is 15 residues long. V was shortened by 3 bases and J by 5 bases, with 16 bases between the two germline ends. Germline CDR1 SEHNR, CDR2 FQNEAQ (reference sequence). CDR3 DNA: TGTGCCAGCAGCTTTGACCTCTCCACGAGGGAGACCCAGTACTTC. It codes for CASSFDLSTRETQYF.

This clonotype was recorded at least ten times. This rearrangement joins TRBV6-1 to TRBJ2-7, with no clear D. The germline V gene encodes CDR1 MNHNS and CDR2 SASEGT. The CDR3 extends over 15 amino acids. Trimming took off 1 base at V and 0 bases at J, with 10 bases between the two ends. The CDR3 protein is CASSEGLAHSYEQYF. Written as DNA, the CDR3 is TGTGCCAGCAGTGAAGGTCTGGCTCACTCCTACGAGCAGTACTTC.

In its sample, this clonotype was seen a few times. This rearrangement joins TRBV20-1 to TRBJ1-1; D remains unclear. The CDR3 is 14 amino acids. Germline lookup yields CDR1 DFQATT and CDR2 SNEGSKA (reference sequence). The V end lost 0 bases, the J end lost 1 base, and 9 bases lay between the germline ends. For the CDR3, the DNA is TGCAGTGCTAGAGATCGACTGGGGAACACTGAAGCTTTCTTT. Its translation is CSARDRLGNTEAFF.

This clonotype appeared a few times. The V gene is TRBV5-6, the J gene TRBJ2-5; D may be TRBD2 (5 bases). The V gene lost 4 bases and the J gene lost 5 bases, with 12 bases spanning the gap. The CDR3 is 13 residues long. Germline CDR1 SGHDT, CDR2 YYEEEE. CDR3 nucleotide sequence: TGTGCCAGCAGCCGGAAGACTATCGAGACCCAGTACTTC. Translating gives CASSRKTIETQYF.

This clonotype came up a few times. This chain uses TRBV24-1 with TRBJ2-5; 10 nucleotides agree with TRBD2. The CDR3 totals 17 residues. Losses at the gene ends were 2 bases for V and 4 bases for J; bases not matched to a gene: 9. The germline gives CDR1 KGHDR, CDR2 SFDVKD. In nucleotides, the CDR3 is TGTGCCACCAGTGATTCGGCCCAGCTAGCGGGAGCAGAGACCCAGTACTTC. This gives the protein CATSDSAQLAGAETQYF.

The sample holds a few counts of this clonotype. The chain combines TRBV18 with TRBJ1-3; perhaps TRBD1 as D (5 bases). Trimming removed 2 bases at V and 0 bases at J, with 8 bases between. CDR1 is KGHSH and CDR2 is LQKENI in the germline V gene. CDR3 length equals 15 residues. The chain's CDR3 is CASSPGAFSGNTIYF. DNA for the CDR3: TGTGCCAGCTCACCAGGGGCCTTCTCTGGAAACACCATATATTTT.

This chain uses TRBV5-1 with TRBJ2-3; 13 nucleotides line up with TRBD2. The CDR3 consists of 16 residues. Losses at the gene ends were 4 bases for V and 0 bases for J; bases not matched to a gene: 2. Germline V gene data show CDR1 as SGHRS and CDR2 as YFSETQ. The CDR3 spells CASSILAGGSTDTQYF. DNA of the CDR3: TGCGCCAGCAGCATACTAGCGGGGGGGAGCACAGATACGCAGTATTTT. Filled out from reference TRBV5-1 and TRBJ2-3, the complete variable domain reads KAGVTQTPRYLIKTRGQQVTLSCSPISGHRSVSWYQQTPGQGLQFLFEYFSETQRNKGNFPGRFSGRQFSNSRSEMNVSTLELGDSALYLCASSILAGGSTDTQYFGPGTRLTVL.

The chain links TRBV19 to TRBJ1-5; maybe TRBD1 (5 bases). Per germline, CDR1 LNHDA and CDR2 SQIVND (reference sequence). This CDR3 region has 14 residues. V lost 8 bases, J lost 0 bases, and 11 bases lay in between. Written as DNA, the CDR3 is TGTGCCAGTGCCGGGACGGATAGCAATCAGCCCCAGCATTTT. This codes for CASAGTDSNQPQHF.

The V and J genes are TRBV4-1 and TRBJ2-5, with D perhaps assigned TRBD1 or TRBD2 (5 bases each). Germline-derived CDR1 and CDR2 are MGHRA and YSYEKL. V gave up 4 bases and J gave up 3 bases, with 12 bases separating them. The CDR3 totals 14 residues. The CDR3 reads CASSRGTSKETQYF. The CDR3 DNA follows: TGCGCCAGCAGCCGTGGGACCAGTAAAGAGACCCAGTACTTC.